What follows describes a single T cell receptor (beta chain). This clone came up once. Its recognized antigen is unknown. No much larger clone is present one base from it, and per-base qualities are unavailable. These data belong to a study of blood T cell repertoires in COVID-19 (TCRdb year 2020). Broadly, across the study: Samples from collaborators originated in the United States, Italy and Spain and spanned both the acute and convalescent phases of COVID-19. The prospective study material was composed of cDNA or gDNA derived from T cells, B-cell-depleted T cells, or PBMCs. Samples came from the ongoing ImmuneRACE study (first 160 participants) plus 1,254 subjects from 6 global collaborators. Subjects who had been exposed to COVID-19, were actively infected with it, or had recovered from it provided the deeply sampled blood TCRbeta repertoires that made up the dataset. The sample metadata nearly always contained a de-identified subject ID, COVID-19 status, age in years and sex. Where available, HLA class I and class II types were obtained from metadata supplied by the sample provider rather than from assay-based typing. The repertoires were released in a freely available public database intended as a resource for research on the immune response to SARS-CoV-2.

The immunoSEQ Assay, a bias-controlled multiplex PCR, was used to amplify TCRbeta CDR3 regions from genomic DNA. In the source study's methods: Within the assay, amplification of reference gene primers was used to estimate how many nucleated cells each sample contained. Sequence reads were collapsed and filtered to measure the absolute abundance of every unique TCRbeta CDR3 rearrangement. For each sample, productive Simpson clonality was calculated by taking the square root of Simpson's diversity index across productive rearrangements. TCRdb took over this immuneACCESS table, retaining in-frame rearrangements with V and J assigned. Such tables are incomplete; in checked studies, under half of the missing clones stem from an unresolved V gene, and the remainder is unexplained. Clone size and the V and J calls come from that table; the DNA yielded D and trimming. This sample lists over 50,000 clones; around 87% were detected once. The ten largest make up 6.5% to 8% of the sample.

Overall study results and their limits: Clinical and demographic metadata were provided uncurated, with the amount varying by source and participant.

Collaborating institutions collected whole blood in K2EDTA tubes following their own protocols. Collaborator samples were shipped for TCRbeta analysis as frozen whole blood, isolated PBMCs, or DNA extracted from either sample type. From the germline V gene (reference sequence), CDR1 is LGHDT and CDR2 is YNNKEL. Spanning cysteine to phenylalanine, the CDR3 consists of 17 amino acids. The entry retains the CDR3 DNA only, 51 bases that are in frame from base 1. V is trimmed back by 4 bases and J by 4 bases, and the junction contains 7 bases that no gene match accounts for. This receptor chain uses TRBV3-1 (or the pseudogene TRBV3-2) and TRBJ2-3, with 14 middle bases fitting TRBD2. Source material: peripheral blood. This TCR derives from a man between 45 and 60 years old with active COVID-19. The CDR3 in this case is CASSPLGTSGGSDTQYF. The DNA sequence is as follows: TGTGCCAGCAGCCCGCTCGGGACTAGCGGGGGATCAGATACGCAGTATTTT.